The 20 T cell receptor beta chains in this list originate from one sample, sequenced in a study of T cell changes during pregnancy in multiple sclerosis. Assay used: immunoSEQ multiplex PCR; TCRdb lists only in-frame clones, some missing. The sample lists about 36,000 clones, over 75% occurring once. The sample in question was CD8+ T cells from peripheral blood mononuclear cells, obtained in the third trimester of pregnancy. These receptors were obtained from a female donor with multiple sclerosis, enrolled in a pregnancy study.

This clone was seen just once. The chain uses TRBV5-6 and TRBJ2-4; TRBD1 agrees at 7 bases. Germline V gives CDR1 SGHDT, CDR2 YYEEEE. The CDR3 totals 17 residues. V was pared by 4 bases and J by 0 bases, with 10 bases of the junction left unmatched. The CDR3 region is CASSLVRQGLAKNIQYF. CDR3 DNA: TGTGCCAGCAGCCTTGTCCGACAGGGTTTAGCCAAAAACATTCAGTACTTC.

The V call is TRBV9, the J call TRBJ2-5, with D hard to call. CDR1 SGDLS and CDR2 YYNGEE come from the germline V gene. The CDR3 contains 16 residues. V lost 0 bases, J lost 3 bases, and 15 bases lay in between. The CDR3 loop reads CASSVGGATTEETQYF. DNA for the CDR3: TGTGCCAGCAGCGTAGGAGGAGCTACTACCGAAGAGACCCAGTACTTC.

The chain couples TRBV9 to TRBJ1-4, with D tentatively TRBD1 (6 bases). Looked up from germline, CDR1 is SGDLS and CDR2 is YYNGEE. Trimming stripped 0 bases from V and 7 bases from J, with 13 bases between. The CDR3 totals 15 residues. The CDR3 protein is CASSVDGGAGEKLFF. The DNA of the CDR3 is TGTGCCAGCAGCGTAGACGGGGGGGCCGGTGAAAAACTGTTTTTT.

The table lists this clone with a count of one. The rearrangement joins TRBV4-2 to TRBJ2-4; TRBD1 agrees at 11 bases. The CDR3 is made up of 16 amino acids. V shed 0 bases, J shed 7 bases, and the junction held 5 bases outside the gene matches. Germline V gene sequence: CDR1 LGHNA, CDR2 YNFKEQ. CDR3 sequence: CASSQESGTGGNIQYF. The CDR3 nucleotides read TGTGCCAGCAGCCAAGAGTCCGGGACAGGGGGGAACATTCAGTACTTC.

The chain has TRBV7-3 and TRBJ2-7, with TRBD1 identical over 8 bases. V shed 4 bases, J shed 3 bases, and the junction held 5 bases outside the gene matches. CDR1 and CDR2 (germline): SGHTA, FQGTGA. This CDR3 region has 14 residues. The CDR3 region has the DNA TGTGCCAGCAGCTACGGACAGGGTCACTACGAGCAGTACTTC. Translating it yields CASSYGQGHYEQYF.

A single count supports this clone. The chain carries TRBV11-2 and TRBJ1-1, with TRBD1 as a possible D gene (5 bases). The length of the CDR3 is 15 residues. Germline assignment: CDR1 SGHAT and CDR2 FQNNGV. V lost 4 bases and J 0 bases, leaving 12 bases between the germline ends. This CDR3 reads CASSSLSGLNTEAFF. CDR3 in DNA: TGTGCCAGCAGCTCACTCTCAGGGTTGAACACTGAAGCTTTCTTT.

This clone was recorded only once. The chain combines TRBV5-1 with TRBJ2-5, with D possibly TRBD2 on 5 matching bases. Trimming pared 2 bases from V and 5 bases from J, leaving 13 bases between. The CDR3 covers 14 residues. Germline values: CDR1 SGHRS, CDR2 YFSETQ. Written as DNA, the CDR3 is TGCGCCAGCAGCTTCTCCGGGGATGGGGAGACCCAGTACTTC. Translated, it gives CASSFSGDGETQYF.

The gene calls are TRBV6-6 and TRBJ1-1; no clear D. The V end was cut by 1 base, the J end by 5 bases, with 8 bases between. Per the germline V gene, CDR1 is MNHNY and CDR2 is SVGAGI (reference sequence). The length of the CDR3 is 13 residues. This CDR3 is CASSYLRITEAFF. The CDR3 DNA is TGTGCCAGCAGTTACTTGAGGATAACTGAAGCTTTCTTT.

The rearrangement joins TRBV11-2 to TRBJ1-1, with no clear D. Looked up from germline, CDR1 is SGHAT and CDR2 is FQNNGV. With 3 bases removed from V and 3 bases from J, the gap between germline ends came to 20 bases. The CDR3 sequence is 17 residues long. CDR3 DNA: TGTGCCAGCAGCTTTTCCCTAACCCCGGCGGTGGACACTGAAGCTTTCTTT. Its translation is CASSFSLTPAVDTEAFF.

V and J are TRBV5-1 and TRBJ1-6; 9 bases agree with TRBD1. The CDR3 spans 15 residues. V lost 4 bases to trimming and J lost 10 bases; unmatched junction nucleotides: 9. Germline values: CDR1 SGHRS, CDR2 YFSETQ. The DNA of the CDR3 is TGCGCCAGCAGCCCCGGACAGGGGATCTTGTCACCCCTCCACTTT. It specifies CASSPGQGILSPLHF.

The sample holds one count of this clone. The chain recombines TRBV6-4 with TRBJ2-7, with 15 bases that match TRBD2. From germline, CDR1 is MRHNA and CDR2 SNTAGT. V lost 2 bases to trimming and J lost 3 bases; unmatched junction nucleotides: 5. The CDR3 covers 17 residues. The CDR3 region is CASSDRTSGRAGYEQYF. CDR3 sequence (DNA): TGTGCCAGCAGTGACAGGACTAGCGGGAGGGCCGGCTACGAGCAGTACTTC.

The gene calls are TRBV13 and TRBJ1-1, with D unresolved. The CDR3 runs 14 residues. Deletions cut 5 bases from V and 0 bases from J, with 10 bases between. CDR1 is PRHDT, CDR2 FYEKMQ, per germline (reference sequence). CDR3 DNA: TGTGCCAGCAGCCTGCCCACTATGAACACTGAAGCTTTCTTT. It specifies CASSLPTMNTEAFF.

The chain employs TRBV19 and TRBJ2-7; 8 bases are a match to TRBD1. With V trimmed by 3 bases and J by 4 bases, 8 bases remained unmatched. The CDR3 totals 15 residues. Germline V gives CDR1 LNHDA, CDR2 SQIVND (reference sequence). The CDR3 DNA reads TGTGCCAGTAGTATCTCGGGACAGGCAGTATACGAGCAGTACTTC. It encodes CASSISGQAVYEQYF.

The genes are TRBV27 and TRBJ2-3; tentatively, D is TRBD2 (7 bases). The CDR3 sequence is 15 residues long. Between the trimmed V and J ends, which lost 1 base and 3 bases, there was a span of 11 bases. From germline, CDR1 is MNHEY and CDR2 SMNVEV (reference sequence). The CDR3 region has the DNA TGTGCCAGCAGTTTATTGGGGGGGCGAACAGATACGCAGTATTTT. Residues: CASSLLGGRTDTQYF.

As concerns this clone: A much larger clone sits a single nucleotide away, making a read error possible. The chain links TRBV7-8 to TRBJ2-7, with 7 bases fitting TRBD1. The CDR3 spans 13 residues. Germline CDR1 is SGHVS and CDR2 is FQNEAQ. The trim removed 5 bases at V and 2 bases at J, leaving 3 bases unmatched. CDR3 sequence reads: CASSVGGTYEQYF. DNA of the CDR3: TGTGCCAGCAGCGTAGGGGGCACCTACGAGCAGTACTTC.

The CDR3 reads CASSELAGGADTQYF. In DNA form, the CDR3 reads TGTGCCAGCAGTGAACTAGCGGGAGGGGCGGATACGCAGTATTTT. V and J are TRBV2 and TRBJ2-3; 12 positions match TRBD2. The V and J ends lost 2 bases and 6 bases, in that order; junction bases with no gene match: 3. The CDR3 spans 15 residues. Germline CDR1 is SNHLY and CDR2 is FYNNEI. Supplemented by reference TRBV2 and TRBJ2-3, the full variable domain reads EPEVTQTPSHQVTQMGQEVILRCVPISNHLYFYWYRQILGQKVEFLVSFYNNEISEKSEIFDDQFSVERPDGSNFTLKIRSTKLEDSAMYFCASSELAGGADTQYFGPGTRLTVL.

This chain uses TRBV9 with TRBJ1-1; no reliable D call. CDR1 is SGDLS and CDR2 is YYNGEE in the germline V gene. The germline V and J ends were trimmed by 0 bases and 5 bases, with 8 bases remaining between them. The CDR3 length is 13 residues. The CDR3 spells CASSVGMETEAFF. CDR3 nucleotides: TGTGCCAGCAGCGTAGGTATGGAGACTGAAGCTTTCTTT.

This clone has just a few counts. The chain is built from TRBV27 and TRBJ2-7, with a tentative D call TRBD1 (6 bases). The CDR3 is 13 residues long. V shed 6 bases and J shed 6 bases, with 15 bases lying between them. CDR1 MNHEY and CDR2 SMNVEV come from the germline V gene (reference sequence). The chain's CDR3 is CASSWGPKVEQYF. CDR3 bases: TGTGCCAGCAGCTGGGGGCCTAAGGTCGAGCAGTACTTC.

The chain carries TRBV5-1 and TRBJ2-2, with D perhaps TRBD1 (6 bases). Germline CDR1 and CDR2: SGHRS and YFSETQ. CDR3 length: 15 amino acids. Trimming stripped 1 base from V and 4 bases from J, with 11 bases between. CDR3 sequence reads: CASSLNGQSTGELFF. CDR3 nucleotide sequence: TGCGCCAGCAGCTTGAACGGACAGAGCACCGGGGAGCTGTTTTTT.

The chain carries TRBV29-1 and TRBJ2-7; possible D gene TRBD2, 5 bases. CDR1 and CDR2 (germline): SQVTM, ANQGSEA. CDR3 size: 12 residues. V gave up 7 bases and J gave up 3 bases, with 13 bases separating them. The CDR3 region is CSGLSGNYEQYF. CDR3 DNA sequence: TGCAGCGGATTAAGCGGAAACTACGAGCAGTACTTC.